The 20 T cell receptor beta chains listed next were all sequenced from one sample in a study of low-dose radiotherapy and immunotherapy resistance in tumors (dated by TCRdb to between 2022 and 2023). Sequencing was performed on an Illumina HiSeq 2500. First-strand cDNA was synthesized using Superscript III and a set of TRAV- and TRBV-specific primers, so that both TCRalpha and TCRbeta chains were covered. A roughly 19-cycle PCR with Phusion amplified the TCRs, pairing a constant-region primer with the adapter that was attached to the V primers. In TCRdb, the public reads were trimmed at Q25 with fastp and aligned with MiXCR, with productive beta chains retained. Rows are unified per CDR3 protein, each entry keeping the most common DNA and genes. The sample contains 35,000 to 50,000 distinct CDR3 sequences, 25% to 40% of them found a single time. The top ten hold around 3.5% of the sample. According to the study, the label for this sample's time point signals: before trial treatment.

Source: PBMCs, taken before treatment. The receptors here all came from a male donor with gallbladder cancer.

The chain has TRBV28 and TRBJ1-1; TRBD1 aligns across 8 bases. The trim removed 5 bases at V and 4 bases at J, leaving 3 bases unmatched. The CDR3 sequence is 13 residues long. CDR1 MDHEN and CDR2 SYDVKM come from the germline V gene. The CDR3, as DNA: TGTGCCAGCAGTCCGGACAGGGTCACTGAAGCTTTCTTT. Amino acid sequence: CASSPDRVTEAFF.

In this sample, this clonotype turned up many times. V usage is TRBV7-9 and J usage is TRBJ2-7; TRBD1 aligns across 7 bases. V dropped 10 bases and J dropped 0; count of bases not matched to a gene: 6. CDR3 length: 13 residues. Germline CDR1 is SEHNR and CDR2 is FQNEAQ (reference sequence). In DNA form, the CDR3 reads TGTGCCACCTCGACAGGGCCCTCCTACGAGCAGTACTTC. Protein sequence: CATSTGPSYEQYF.

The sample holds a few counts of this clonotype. The CDR3 is CASSPDRGQTDQETQYF. The CDR3 nucleotides are TGTGCCAGCAGCCCGGACAGGGGGCAAACGGACCAAGAGACCCAGTACTTC. The chain uses TRBV3-1 and TRBJ2-5; TRBD1 agrees at 11 bases. The germline V gene encodes CDR1 LGHDT and CDR2 YNNKEL (reference sequence). V lost 4 bases to trimming and J lost 0 bases; unmatched junction nucleotides: 7. This CDR3 spans 17 amino acids.

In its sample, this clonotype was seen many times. For the CDR3, the DNA is TGTGCCAGCAGTTATTTTCAGGGGAACGGTCACTATGGCTACACCTTC. Translated, it gives CASSYFQGNGHYGYTF. This chain joins TRBV6-2 or TRBV6-3 and TRBJ1-2; D is perhaps TRBD1 (6 bases). Germline V gene sequence: CDR1 MNHEY, CDR2 SVGEGT. Trimming shortened V by 3 bases and J by 3 bases, and 17 bases separated the two germline ends. The CDR3 contains 16 residues.

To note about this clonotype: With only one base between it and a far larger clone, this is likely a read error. CDR3 in amino acids: CASTPAGAVGNEQYF. In DNA, the CDR3 is TGCGCCAGCACCCCCGCGGGGGCCGTGGGCAATGAGCAGTACTTC. The gene calls are TRBV5-1 and TRBJ2-7; D might be TRBD2 (7 bases). V was trimmed by 6 bases and J by 7 bases, leaving 23 bases between them. This CDR3 spans 15 amino acids. In germline, CDR1 is SGHRS, CDR2 YFSETQ.

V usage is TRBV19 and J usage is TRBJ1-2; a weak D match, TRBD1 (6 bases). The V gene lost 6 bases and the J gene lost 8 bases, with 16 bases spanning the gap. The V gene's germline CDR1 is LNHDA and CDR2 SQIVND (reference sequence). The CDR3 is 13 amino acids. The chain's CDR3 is CASSQQGFNGYTF. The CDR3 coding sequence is TGTGCCAGTAGCCAACAGGGTTTTAACGGCTACACCTTC.

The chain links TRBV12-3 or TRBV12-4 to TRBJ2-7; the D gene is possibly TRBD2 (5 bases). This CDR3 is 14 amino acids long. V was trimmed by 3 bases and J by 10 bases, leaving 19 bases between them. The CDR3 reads CASSLKGDLRYQYF. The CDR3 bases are TGTGCCAGCAGTTTGAAGGGAGACCTACGATACCAGTACTTC.

CDR3 residues: CASRPRVVSGANVLTF. The CDR3 bases are TGTGCCAGCAGGCCCCGGGTGGTCTCTGGGGCCAACGTCCTGACTTTC. The genes are TRBV6-2 or TRBV6-3 and TRBJ2-6; D call uncertain. Germline assignment: CDR1 MNHEY and CDR2 SVGEGT. The CDR3 loop spans 16 amino acids. V dropped 6 bases and J dropped 0 bases, with 12 bases sitting between them.

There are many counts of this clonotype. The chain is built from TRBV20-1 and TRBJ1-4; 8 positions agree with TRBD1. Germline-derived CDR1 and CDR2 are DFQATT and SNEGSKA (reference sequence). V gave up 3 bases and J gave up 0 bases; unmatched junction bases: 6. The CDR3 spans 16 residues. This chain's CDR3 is CSASSTGAATNEKLFF. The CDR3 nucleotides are TGCAGTGCTAGCTCGACAGGGGCTGCAACTAATGAAAAACTGTTTTTT.

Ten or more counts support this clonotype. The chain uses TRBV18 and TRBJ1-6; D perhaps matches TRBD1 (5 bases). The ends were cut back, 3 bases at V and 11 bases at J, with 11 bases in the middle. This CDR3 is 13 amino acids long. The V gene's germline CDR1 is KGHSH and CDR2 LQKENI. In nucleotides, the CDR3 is TGTGCCAGCTCACCCTCCGGGGACGCACCCCTCCACTTT. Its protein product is CASSPSGDAPLHF.

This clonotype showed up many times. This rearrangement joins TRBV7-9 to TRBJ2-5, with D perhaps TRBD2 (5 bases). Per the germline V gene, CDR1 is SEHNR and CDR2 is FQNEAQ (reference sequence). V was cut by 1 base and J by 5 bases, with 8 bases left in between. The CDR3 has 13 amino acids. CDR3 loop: CASSLEQRETQYF. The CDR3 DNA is TGTGCCAGCAGCTTAGAGCAGCGGGAGACCCAGTACTTC.

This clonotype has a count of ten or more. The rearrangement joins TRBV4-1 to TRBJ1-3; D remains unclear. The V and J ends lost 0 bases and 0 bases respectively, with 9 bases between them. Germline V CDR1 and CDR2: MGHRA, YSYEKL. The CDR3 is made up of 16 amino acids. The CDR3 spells CASSQDLSVSGNTIYF. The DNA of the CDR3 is TGCGCCAGCAGCCAAGATTTATCCGTCTCTGGAAACACCATATATTTT.

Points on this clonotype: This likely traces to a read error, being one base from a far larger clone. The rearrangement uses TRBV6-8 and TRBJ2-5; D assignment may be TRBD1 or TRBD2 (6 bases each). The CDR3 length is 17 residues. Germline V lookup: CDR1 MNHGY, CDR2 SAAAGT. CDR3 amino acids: CASSEVFTGRWEETQNF. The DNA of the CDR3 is TGTGCCAGCAGTGAGGTCTTCACAGGGAGGTGGGAAGAGACCCAGAACTTC.

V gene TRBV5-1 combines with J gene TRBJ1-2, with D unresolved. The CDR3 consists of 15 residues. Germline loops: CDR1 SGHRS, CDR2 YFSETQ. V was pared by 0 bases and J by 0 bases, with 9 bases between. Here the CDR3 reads CASSLVQAANYGYTF. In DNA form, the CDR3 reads TGCGCCAGCAGCTTGGTCCAGGCGGCTAACTATGGCTACACCTTC.

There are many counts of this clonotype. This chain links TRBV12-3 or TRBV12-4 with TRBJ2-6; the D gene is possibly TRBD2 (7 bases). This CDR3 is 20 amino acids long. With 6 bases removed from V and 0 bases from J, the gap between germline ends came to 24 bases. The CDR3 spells CASRRWGGSTTVSGANVLTF. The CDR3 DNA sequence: TGTGCCAGCAGGCGCTGGGGGGGCTCCACGACGGTCTCTGGGGCCAACGTCCTGACTTTC.

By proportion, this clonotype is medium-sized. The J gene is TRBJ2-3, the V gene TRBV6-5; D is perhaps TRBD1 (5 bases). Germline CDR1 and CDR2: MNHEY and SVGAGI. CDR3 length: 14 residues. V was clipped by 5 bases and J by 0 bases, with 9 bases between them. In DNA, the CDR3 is TGTGCCAGCAGTCTGGACAAGAGCACAGATACGCAGTATTTT. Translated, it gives CASSLDKSTDTQYF.

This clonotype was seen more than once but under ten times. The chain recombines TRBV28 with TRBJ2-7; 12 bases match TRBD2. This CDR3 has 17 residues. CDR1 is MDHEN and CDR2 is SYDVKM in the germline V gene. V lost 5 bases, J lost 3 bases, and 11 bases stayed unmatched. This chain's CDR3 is CASSPGLAGSQLYEQYF. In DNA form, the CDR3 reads TGTGCCAGCAGTCCTGGACTAGCGGGGTCCCAACTCTACGAGCAGTACTTC.

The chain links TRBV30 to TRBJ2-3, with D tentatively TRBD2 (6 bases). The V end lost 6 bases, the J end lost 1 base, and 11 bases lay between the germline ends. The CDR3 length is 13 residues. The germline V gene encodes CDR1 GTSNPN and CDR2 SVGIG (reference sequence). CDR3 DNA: TGTGCCTGTCGGGAGTGGGGCACAGATACGCAGTATTTT. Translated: CACREWGTDTQYF.

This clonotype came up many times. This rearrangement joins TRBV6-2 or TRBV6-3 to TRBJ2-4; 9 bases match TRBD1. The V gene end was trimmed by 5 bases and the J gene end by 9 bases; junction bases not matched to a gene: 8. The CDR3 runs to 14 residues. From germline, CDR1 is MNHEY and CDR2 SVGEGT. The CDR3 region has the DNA TGTGCCAGCAGTAACGGGGACAGGGTGAGCATTCAGTACTTC. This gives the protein CASSNGDRVSIQYF.

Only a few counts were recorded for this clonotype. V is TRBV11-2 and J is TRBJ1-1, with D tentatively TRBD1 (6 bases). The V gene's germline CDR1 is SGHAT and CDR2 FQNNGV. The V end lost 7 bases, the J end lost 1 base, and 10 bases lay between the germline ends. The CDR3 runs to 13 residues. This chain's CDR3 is CASNRVANTEAFF. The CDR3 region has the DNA TGTGCCAGCAACAGGGTAGCGAACACTGAAGCTTTCTTT.